The 21 T cell receptor beta chains listed next were all sequenced from one sample in a study of cytotoxic CD8 clonotypes in ibrutinib-treated CLL. This table comes from immunoSEQ multiplex PCR, and its TCRdb copy is limited to in-frame clones, with some not included. The table shows tens of thousands of clones, with roughly three fifths occurring only once. Specimen: PBMCs, collected after 24 months of ibrutinib treatment. The receptors were gathered from a human donor with chronic lymphocytic leukemia.

In DNA form, the CDR3 reads TGTGCCAGCAGTGAAGACCCGATGGGGGGCCGGGACAATCAGCCCCAGCATTTT. It translates to CASSEDPMGGRDNQPQHF. This sequence joins TRBV6-1 and TRBJ1-5; tentatively, D is TRBD1 (6 bases). The CDR3 sequence is 18 residues long. V was pared by 1 base and J by 3 bases, with 19 bases between. Per germline, CDR1 MNHNS and CDR2 SASEGT.

This clone has ten or more counts. The gene calls are TRBV4-1 and TRBJ2-1; D not certain. The CDR3 spans 15 residues. Deletions cut 0 bases from V and 7 bases from J, with 13 bases between. Germline assignment: CDR1 MGHRA and CDR2 YSYEKL. CDR3 in DNA: TGCGCCAGCAGCCAAGACGGCAGGTCCTTTAATGAGCAGTTCTTC. It is translated as CASSQDGRSFNEQFF.

The gene calls are TRBV7-2 and TRBJ2-5; D is ambiguous. The CDR3 totals 15 residues. Germline loops: CDR1 SGHTA, CDR2 FQGNSA. Trimming removed 3 bases from V and 5 bases from J, with 16 bases in between. In nucleotides, the CDR3 is TGTGCCAGCAGCTTCCCAAGCGTAGTCCGGGAGACCCAGTACTTC. Protein: CASSFPSVVRETQYF.

This clone showed up just a few times. The chain joins TRBV18 to TRBJ1-3; maybe TRBD1 (6 bases). This CDR3 has 16 residues. V was clipped by 5 bases and J by 3 bases, with 17 bases between them. Germline values: CDR1 KGHSH, CDR2 LQKENI. The CDR3 protein is CASSSLGGAGGNTIYF. DNA of the CDR3: TGTGCCAGCTCATCCCTCGGGGGCGCAGGTGGAAACACCATATATTTT. The variable domain in full, completed from reference TRBV18 and TRBJ1-3, reads NAGVMQNPRHLVRRRGQEARLRCSPMKGHSHVYWYRQLPEEGLKFMVYLQKENIIDESGMPKERFSAEFPKEGPSILRIQQVVRGDSAAYFCASSSLGGAGGNTIYFGEGSWLTVV.

This clone was recorded a few times. CDR3 in DNA: TGTGCCAGCAGCCTGAGCGGGCCGGGCTCCTACGAGCAGTACTTC. This gives the protein CASSLSGPGSYEQYF. This rearrangement joins TRBV5-6 to TRBJ2-7, with D maybe TRBD2 (6 bases). The ends were cut back, 4 bases at V and 0 bases at J, with 14 bases in the middle. This CDR3 is built from 15 residues. Germline CDR1 SGHDT, CDR2 YYEEEE.

A few counts support this clone. The gene calls are TRBV2 and TRBJ2-1, with 10 bases matching TRBD2. Germline V gene data show CDR1 as SNHLY and CDR2 as FYNNEI. The trim removed 2 bases at V and 8 bases at J, leaving 12 bases unmatched. The CDR3 covers 17 residues. The CDR3 is CASSELGGLAGVHEQFF. CDR3 nucleotide sequence: TGTGCCAGCAGTGAATTAGGGGGGCTAGCGGGAGTCCATGAGCAGTTCTTC.

The chain uses TRBV2 and TRBJ1-5, with D possibly matching TRBD1 (5 bases). Germline-derived CDR1 and CDR2 are SNHLY and FYNNEI. V was pared by 6 bases and J by 6 bases, with 9 bases between. The CDR3 loop spans 12 amino acids. The CDR3 nucleotides read TGTGCCAGCAGGAATCAGGGTCAGCCCCAGCATTTT. It is translated as CASRNQGQPQHF.

The rearrangement links TRBV19 to TRBJ1-5; D not certain. CDR1 and CDR2 (germline): LNHDA, SQIVND (reference sequence). The germline V and J ends were trimmed by 5 bases and 3 bases, with 8 bases remaining between them. CDR3 size: 13 residues. CDR3 sequence reads: CASSSTYNQPQHF. The CDR3 nucleotides are TGTGCCAGTAGTTCCACATACAATCAGCCCCAGCATTTT.

The chain recombines TRBV6-4 with TRBJ2-5; 9 bases fit TRBD1. Germline V gene data show CDR1 as MRHNA and CDR2 as SNTAGT. The CDR3 loop spans 17 amino acids. V lost 0 bases to trimming and J lost 0 bases; unmatched junction nucleotides: 5. The CDR3 here is CASSDSHRGRYQETQYF. The CDR3 coding sequence is TGTGCCAGCAGTGACTCACACAGGGGGCGGTACCAAGAGACCCAGTACTTC.

The V and J genes are TRBV2 and TRBJ2-5; 7 nucleotides match TRBD2. The CDR3 runs to 16 residues. Germline CDR1 SNHLY, CDR2 FYNNEI. V lost 4 bases to trimming and J lost 6 bases; unmatched junction nucleotides: 14. CDR3 in amino acids: CASSGPWLADPQTQYF. CDR3 nucleotides: TGTGCCAGCAGTGGGCCGTGGCTAGCGGATCCTCAGACCCAGTACTTC.

This clone has only a few counts. The DNA for the CDR3 is TGTGCCAGCAGCCCCCCGGGACAGGGCCGTAAGAACACCTTC. This codes for CASSPPGQGRKNTF. The genes are TRBV6-6 and TRBJ1-2, with TRBD1 matching 9 bases. In germline, CDR1 is MNHNY, CDR2 SVGAGI (reference sequence). V dropped 6 bases and J dropped 12; count of bases not matched to a gene: 14. This CDR3 has 14 amino acids.

The chain carries TRBV27 and TRBJ2-7; no clear D gene. The V gene lost 2 bases and the J gene lost 9 bases, with 20 bases spanning the gap. Germline V gene data show CDR1 as MNHEY and CDR2 as SMNVEV (reference sequence). The CDR3 consists of 15 residues. DNA of the CDR3: TGTGCCAGCAGTTTAAGGTCTGGGTTCGACCTAGTGCAGTACTTC. Amino acids: CASSLRSGFDLVQYF.

The chain employs TRBV6-5 and TRBJ1-5; no clear D gene. The V end was cut by 6 bases, the J end by 3 bases, with 9 bases between. The CDR3 is made up of 13 amino acids. CDR1 is MNHEY and CDR2 is SVGAGI in the germline V gene. Here the CDR3 reads CASSRIANQPQHF. CDR3 nucleotide sequence: TGTGCCAGCAGCCGCATCGCCAATCAGCCCCAGCATTTT.

This rearrangement joins TRBV7-9 to TRBJ1-3, with unresolved D. V gave up 0 bases and J gave up 9 bases, with 9 bases separating them. The CDR3 extends over 13 amino acids. Germline V gene lookup returns CDR1 SEHNR and CDR2 FQNEAQ (reference sequence). The CDR3 spells CASSLAWGGTIYF. Written as DNA, the CDR3 is TGTGCCAGCAGCTTAGCCTGGGGTGGCACCATATATTTT.

The chain carries TRBV5-1 and TRBJ2-5; D is undetermined. The CDR3 covers 11 residues. Germline assignment: CDR1 SGHRS and CDR2 YFSETQ. The V gene lost 1 base and the J gene lost 4 bases, with 2 bases spanning the gap. The CDR3 DNA sequence: TGCGCCAGCAGCTTGTCAGAGACCCAGTACTTC. Translating it yields CASSLSETQYF.

The genes are TRBV11-2 and TRBJ2-3; 7 nucleotides align to TRBD2. Germline assignment: CDR1 SGHAT and CDR2 FQNNGV. J gave up 4 bases and V 3 bases, and 7 bases lay outside the gene matches. The CDR3 has 15 residues. The CDR3 loop is CASSFKAGSADTQYF. The CDR3, as DNA: TGTGCCAGCAGCTTCAAAGCGGGATCAGCAGATACGCAGTATTTT.

This chain links TRBV27 with TRBJ1-2; the match to TRBD1 covers 7 bases. CDR1 and CDR2 from the germline V gene are MNHEY and SMNVEV (reference sequence). CDR3 length equals 13 residues. Trimming cost V 6 bases and J 8 bases; bases outside gene matches: 9. The CDR3: CASRLTGSLGYTF. CDR3 nucleotide sequence: TGTGCCAGCAGATTGACAGGGAGTTTGGGCTACACCTTC.

This chain links TRBV7-9 with TRBJ2-3, with a weak D call TRBD1 (5 bases). The CDR3 has 14 residues. Germline V gene sequence: CDR1 SEHNR, CDR2 FQNEAQ (reference sequence). Trimming took off 5 bases at V and 4 bases at J, with 13 bases between the two ends. The CDR3 DNA is TGTGCCAGCAGCGTCCAGGGTCCCCCAGATACGCAGTATTTT. It codes for CASSVQGPPDTQYF. Full variable domain (missing parts from reference TRBV7-9 and TRBJ2-3): DTGVSQNPRHKITKRGQNVTFRCDPISEHNRLYWYRQTLGQGPEFLTYFQNEAQLEKSRLLSDRFSAERPKGSFSTLEIQRTEQGDSAMYLCASSVQGPPDTQYFGPGTRLTVL.

This chain connects TRBV5-1 to TRBJ2-1; D may be TRBD1 (6 bases). The CDR3 length is 15 residues. V dropped 3 bases and J dropped 7 bases, with 17 bases sitting between them. Germline assignment: CDR1 SGHRS and CDR2 YFSETQ. The CDR3 DNA is TGCGCCAGCAGCTCGGGGACATTCCTACTTAATGAGCAGTTCTTC. The encoded protein is CASSSGTFLLNEQFF.

This clone showed up just a few times. The chain has TRBV7-2 and TRBJ2-7; D not certain. The CDR3 has 11 amino acids. Germline-derived CDR1 and CDR2 are SGHTA and FQGNSA. Trimming removed 5 bases at V and 7 bases at J, with 9 bases between. The CDR3 nucleotides read TGTGCCAGCAGCATGGGGTTTGAGCAGTACGTC. The encoded protein is CASSMGFEQYV.

V gene TRBV5-1 combines with J gene TRBJ1-2, with D uncertain. Looked up from germline, CDR1 is SGHRS and CDR2 is YFSETQ. CDR3 length: 16 residues. Trimming removed 5 bases from V and 3 bases from J, with 20 bases in between. The CDR3 region is CASRTEEGRNYYGYTF. In DNA form, the CDR3 reads TGCGCCAGCAGGACTGAAGAGGGAAGGAATTACTATGGCTACACCTTC.